The 10 T cell receptor beta chains in this list originate from one sample, sequenced in a study of blood T cells in healthy people across ages. Combining a sample-barcoded 5' primer with a J-beta primer mix, a second PCR ran for about 6 to 11 cycles. TCRdb reprocessed the 5' RACE reads via MiXCR and lists one record per CDR3 protein. This sample has over 950,000 distinct CDR3 sequences, with about 51% found just once. Sample: blood. All receptors derive from a woman aged 55-70 years in good health.

This clonotype was counted between two and nine times. The V call is TRBV4-1, the J call TRBJ2-1; the match to TRBD2 covers 13 bases. The CDR3 has 17 residues. V trimming: 1 base; J trimming: 8 bases; junction bases outside the gene matches: 8. Germline V lookup: CDR1 MGHRA, CDR2 YSYEKL. CDR3 protein: CASSQVKTSGRADEQFF. The CDR3, as DNA: TGCGCCAGCAGCCAAGTGAAAACTAGCGGGAGGGCCGATGAGCAGTTCTTC.

In its sample, this clonotype was seen once. The chain has TRBV12-3 or TRBV12-4 and TRBJ2-2, with D possibly being TRBD1 (7 bases). This CDR3 is 15 amino acids long. Trimming stripped 6 bases from V and 4 bases from J, with 15 bases between. CDR3 region: CASSPTGRRTGELFF. In nucleotides, the CDR3 is TGTGCCAGCAGCCCGACAGGGAGGCGCACCGGGGAGCTGTTTTTT.

This clonotype was seen only a few times. The chain is built from TRBV7-9 and TRBJ2-5; D gene ambiguous. The assigned J gene may be wrong: the sequence end matches TRBJ2-7 better. The CDR3 spans 15 residues. CDR1 SEHNR and CDR2 FQNEAQ come from the germline V gene (reference sequence). CDR3 sequence (DNA): TGTGCCAGCTCCCAGCTCAGTGGTGGCCCCTACGAGCAGTACTTC. Protein product: CASSQLSGGPYEQYF.

Only a few counts were recorded for this clonotype. The chain joins TRBV6-1 to TRBJ2-5; unclear D gene. Germline V gene lookup returns CDR1 MNHNS and CDR2 SASEGT. Between the trimmed V and J ends, which lost 7 bases and 5 bases, there was a span of 14 bases. This CDR3 is 13 amino acids long. The CDR3 region is CASKLNFGETQYF. Written as DNA, the CDR3 is TGTGCCAGCAAACTAAACTTCGGGGAGACCCAGTACTTC.

This rearrangement joins TRBV7-9 to TRBJ1-1; no clear D gene. Germline V CDR1 and CDR2: SEHNR, FQNEAQ (reference sequence). The germline V and J ends were trimmed by 3 bases and 0 bases, with 11 bases remaining between them. The CDR3 sequence is 15 residues long. The DNA for the CDR3 is TGTGCCAGCAGCTTTGTTTTGTCCGTGAACACTGAAGCTTTCTTT. Protein product: CASSFVLSVNTEAFF.

This clonotype was detected only once. A junction boundary mismatches the germline segment, possibly from a read error. This chain's CDR3 is CASSAGRWDEKLFF. The CDR3 DNA is TGCGCCAGCAGTGCGGGACGGTGGGATGAGAAACTGTTTTTT. This chain joins TRBV10-2 and TRBJ1-4; D possibly corresponds to TRBD1 (5 bases). Germline CDR1 reads WSHSY; CDR2 reads SAAADI. The CDR3 runs to 14 residues.

V and J are TRBV29-1 and TRBJ2-7, with 11 bases identical to TRBD1. The CDR3 contains 14 residues. V shed 6 bases, J shed 4 bases, and the junction held 8 bases outside the gene matches. The germline CDR1 and CDR2 sequences are SQVTM and ANQGSEA. In nucleotides, the CDR3 is TGCAGCGTAGCTTTGGACAGGGGGCATTACGAGCAGTACTTC. The encoded protein is CSVALDRGHYEQYF.

This sequence joins TRBV24-1 and TRBJ2-3; either TRBD1 or TRBD2 may supply D (5 bases each). The V end was cut by 7 bases, the J end by 8 bases, with 18 bases between. The germline V gene has CDR1 KGHDR and CDR2 SFDVKD. CDR3 length: 14 residues. The CDR3 coding sequence is TGTGCCACCAGCGAACTCGGGGCTCCGGGTACGCAGTATTTT. Translating it yields CATSELGAPGTQYF.

This clonotype turned up a few times. The chain has TRBV20-1 and TRBJ1-6; TRBD1 matches at 8 bases. Trimming at V came to 1 base and at J to 9 bases, leaving 5 bases not matched to a gene. Germline V gene sequence: CDR1 DFQATT, CDR2 SNEGSKA (reference sequence). This CDR3 spans 14 amino acids. This chain's CDR3 is CSARVGQGTSPLHF. The CDR3 DNA reads as TGCAGTGCTAGAGTAGGACAGGGTACTTCACCCCTCCACTTT.

The chain carries TRBV6-5 and TRBJ2-5; a possible D gene is TRBD2 (6 bases). Germline values: CDR1 MNHEY, CDR2 SVGAGI. Trimming left V 0 bases short and J 1 base short, with 9 bases between. The CDR3 consists of 15 residues. CDR3 residues: CASSYSLASQETQYF. DNA of the CDR3: TGTGCCAGCAGTTACTCTCTAGCGAGCCAAGAGACCCAGTACTTC.